This is a list of T cell receptor beta chains from one sample in a study of T-cell reconstitution after alpha-beta-depleted transplantation in children. TCRdb re-derived calls from the PCR reads in MiXCR, one entry per CDR3 protein. Found here are 200,000 to 250,000 distinct CDR3 sequences, 7.5% to 9.5% of them singletons; the top ten hold 5% to 8%. The sequencing used PBMCs, mostly from graft donor cells, collected 180 days after TCRalphabeta/CD19-depleted stem cell transplant. Receptors were obtained from a male patient aged 10 to 17 who had a stem cell transplant for acute lymphoblastic leukemia, so the T cells may come from the graft donor. Both conserved end residues are part of each CDR3. D genes are given only for firm matches. Expanded clones get a size class; other rows say once, few or many, or leave the size out.

many	TRBV28	19	NA	TRBJ1-4	CASSHDPRAIVRVSEKLFF	TGTGCCAGCAGTCATGACCCACGGGCCATCGTAAGGGTTAGTGAAAAACTGTTTTTT
few	TRBV24-1	16	NA	TRBJ2-4	CATSDSTTQVRDIQYF	TGTGCCACCAGTGATTCCACCACACAGGTTAGGGACATTCAGTACTTC
NA	TRBV7-3	15	TRBD2	TRBJ2-3	CASSQLAGRTDTQYF	TGTGCCAGCAGCCAACTAGCGGGGCGCACAGATACGCAGTATTTT
many	TRBV12-3/TRBV12-4	15	NA	TRBJ1-5	CASSLGRKSNQPQHF	TGTGCCAGCAGCCTGGGGCGGAAGAGCAATCAGCCCCAGCATTTT
NA	TRBV10-3	17	TRBD2	TRBJ2-3	CAISNQREKAPTDTQYF	TGTGCCATCAGTAATCAGCGGGAGAAGGCCCCCACAGATACGCAGTATTTT
NA	TRBV28	14	NA	TRBJ2-2	CASKRSSNTGELFF	TGTGCCAGCAAGAGGTCCTCGAACACCGGGGAGCTGTTTTTT
many	TRBV20-1	15	NA	TRBJ2-2	CSAGHSGIPDGELFF	TGCAGTGCTGGGCATAGCGGAATCCCTGACGGGGAGCTGTTTTTT
many	TRBV5-1	14	TRBD1	TRBJ1-2	CASSLGGQGSGYTF	TGCGCCAGCAGCTTGGGGGGACAGGGATCTGGCTACACCTTC
many	TRBV27	15	NA	TRBJ2-7	CASSFRGGGSYEQYF	TGTGCCAGCAGTTTTCGAGGGGGAGGGTCCTACGAGCAGTACTTC
many	TRBV7-9	16	NA	TRBJ2-6	CASSLRSPLRANVLTF	TGTGCCAGCAGCTTAAGGTCTCCCCTTCGGGCCAACGTCCTGACTTTC
many	TRBV29-1	12	NA	TRBJ2-2	CSVGGWTGELFF	TGCAGCGTTGGGGGGTGGACCGGGGAGCTGTTTTTT
NA	TRBV20-1	12	TRBD1	TRBJ2-7	CSGDRGTYEQYF	TGCAGTGGTGACAGGGGCACCTACGAGCAGTACTTC